This T cell receptor (beta chain) was captured in a study of T-cell memory formation after mild COVID-19. About the research overall: Clusters of TCRs were largely donor specific. Whole-study results and caveats: While clones contracting from day 15 to 85 were balanced between CD4 and CD8, later expanders leaned CD4+. Mostly located in CM and EM were contracting CD4+ clones, with contracting CD8+ clones located in EMRA.

One entry per CDR3 protein results from TCRdb running MiXCR on the 5' RACE reads. The sample carries 200,000 to 300,000 distinct CDR3 sequences, 9.4% recorded once. This clonotype was picked up many times. Its matching antigen is unknown. Sequenced sample: PBMCs or a T cell subset sorted from them (not recorded which). The origin of this receptor is a man aged 18 to 30 who had mild COVID-19 (a few samples of this study predate the infection). Cell type and time point are not known.

The CDR3 DNA sequence: TGTGCCAGCAGCCAACGGGGAAATCAGCCCCAGCATTTT. Its protein is CASSQRGNQPQHF. The chain has TRBV7-2 and TRBJ1-5; D is unresolved. The CDR3 is 13 residues long. Trimming took 5 bases from V and 4 from J, leaving 9 bases between them. CDR1 SGHTA and CDR2 FQGNSA come from the germline V gene.